These 19 T cell receptor beta chains share one sample of origin, sequenced in a study of cytomegalovirus exposure and HLA in healthy donors (dated 2017 in TCRdb). Libraries came from the immunoSEQ multiplex PCR assay. The multiplex PCR relied on a mix of 60 forward primers for TCR Vbeta segments and 13 reverse primers for TCR Jbeta segments. Drawn from immuneACCESS, this table holds only the in-frame rearrangements with V and J called that TCRdb kept. Clones are partly lost; checked studies trace under half to an unresolved V gene and leave the rest unexplained. For this sample there are roughly 230,000 clones; roughly 91% appear just once. 1.7% of the sample lies in the top ten. The sequencing sample was made of PBMCs. The receptors shown here come from a girl aged 2 to 9 in good health and CMV-seronegative.

The rearrangement links TRBV7-2 to TRBJ2-2; D gene uncertain. The CDR3 consists of 16 residues. The V gene's germline CDR1 is SGHTA and CDR2 FQGNSA. Trimming cost V 5 bases and J 7 bases, with 20 bases left between them. CDR3 protein: CASSPRPLSGDGELFF. The CDR3 DNA reads TGTGCCAGCAGCCCCCGGCCCCTTTCAGGTGACGGGGAGCTGTTTTTT.

The chain is built from TRBV12-5 and TRBJ1-1; TRBD1 matches at 7 bases. The ends lost 2 bases at V and 7 bases at J; junction bases unmatched: 16. The germline V gene has CDR1 LGHNT and CDR2 FRNRAP. The CDR3 contains 17 residues. The CDR3 sequence: CASGLSGQSFLLGEAFF. Written as DNA, the CDR3 is TGTGCTAGTGGTTTGTCGGGACAGAGTTTCTTGTTGGGTGAAGCTTTCTTT.

V usage is TRBV5-6 and J usage is TRBJ2-1, with TRBD2 matching 11 bases. Trimming took 3 bases from V and 10 from J; bases not matched to a gene: 6. Germline loops: CDR1 SGHDT, CDR2 YYEEEE. The CDR3 has 14 residues. The CDR3 DNA follows: TGTGCCAGCAGCTCAACTAGCGGGAGACAAGAGCAGTTCTTC. The encoded protein is CASSSTSGRQEQFF.

The rearrangement uses TRBV5-1 and TRBJ2-7, with unresolved D. Deletions cut 3 bases from V and 0 bases from J, with 10 bases between. This CDR3 is 14 amino acids long. Germline V gene sequence: CDR1 SGHRS, CDR2 YFSETQ. CDR3 DNA sequence: TGCGCCAGCAGCTATCAAGTCAGCTCCTACGAGCAGTACTTC. Its protein is CASSYQVSSYEQYF.

The CDR3 DNA sequence: TGTGCCAGTAGTTGGCCCCAAATAGCGGGAGACACAGATACGCAGTATTTT. It translates to CASSWPQIAGDTDTQYF. The chain links TRBV19 to TRBJ2-3; TRBD2 aligns across 9 bases. Germline-derived CDR1 and CDR2 are LNHDA and SQIVND (reference sequence). This CDR3 region has 17 residues. The V and J ends lost 5 bases and 2 bases, in that order; junction bases with no gene match: 11.

The rearrangement uses TRBV13 and TRBJ1-1, with 9 bases identical to TRBD1. V lost 5 bases, J lost 3 bases, and 10 bases stayed unmatched. Germline V gene lookup returns CDR1 PRHDT and CDR2 FYEKMQ (reference sequence). This CDR3 has 16 amino acids. The CDR3 sequence is CASSPQGASVDTEAFF. The CDR3 DNA reads as TGTGCCAGCAGCCCACAGGGGGCCTCCGTGGACACTGAAGCTTTCTTT.

V is TRBV6-6 and J is TRBJ2-1, with 8 positions matching TRBD2. CDR1 is MNHNY and CDR2 is SVGAGI in the germline V gene (reference sequence). Trimming removed 8 bases from V and 5 bases from J; junction bases left unmatched: 11. CDR3 length equals 15 residues. The CDR3 is CASQPGVAGNNEQFF. The CDR3 DNA follows: TGTGCCAGCCAACCGGGGGTAGCGGGGAACAATGAGCAGTTCTTC.

The CDR3 nucleotides are TGCAGCGCCCGCCGGGACAGCTCCTACGAGCAGTACTTC. Translating gives CSARRDSSYEQYF. The chain couples TRBV29-1 to TRBJ2-7; 7 nucleotides line up with TRBD1. CDR3 size: 13 residues. Per germline, CDR1 SQVTM and CDR2 ANQGSEA. The J segment lost 0 bases and the V segment lost 7 bases, leaving 6 bases of the junction unmatched.

V usage is TRBV9 and J usage is TRBJ1-5; TRBD1 is a possible D gene (5 bases). CDR3 length equals 15 residues. Germline V lookup: CDR1 SGDLS, CDR2 YYNGEE. V was trimmed by 0 bases and J by 5 bases, leaving 12 bases between them. The CDR3 sequence is CASSVGLGPDQPQHF. The DNA for the CDR3 is TGTGCCAGCAGCGTAGGTCTGGGGCCGGATCAGCCCCAGCATTTT.

The chain uses TRBV7-9 and TRBJ2-7; 8 bases fit TRBD2. The CDR3 runs 16 residues. V lost 3 bases, J lost 2 bases, and 9 bases stayed unmatched. Germline V CDR1 and CDR2: SEHNR, FQNEAQ (reference sequence). For the CDR3, the DNA is TGTGCCAGCAGCTTGGAGGAAGCGGGGGAACCCTACGAGCAGTACTTC. Encoded protein: CASSLEEAGEPYEQYF.

As concerns this clone: An end of the junction does not agree with germline; a read error may underlie this. This rearrangement joins TRBV6-5 to TRBJ2-7; D is perhaps TRBD1 (6 bases). The CDR3 consists of 15 residues. Germline V lookup: CDR1 MNHEY, CDR2 SVGAGI. The CDR3 region is CASSPPEQGSHEQYF. Here the CDR3 DNA reads TGTGCCAGCAGTCCCCCCGAACAGGGCTCCCACGAGCAGTACTTC.

The chain employs TRBV7-2 and TRBJ2-3, with 10 bases identical to TRBD2. Germline trimming cut 3 bases from V and 3 bases from J; bases unmatched to any gene: 3. Germline V gene sequence: CDR1 SGHTA, CDR2 FQGNSA. This CDR3 region has 15 residues. The CDR3, as DNA: TGTGCCAGCAGCTTGTCTAGCGGGAGAACAGATACGCAGTATTTT. Translation gives CASSLSSGRTDTQYF.

The rearrangement joins TRBV27 to TRBJ2-5, with 12 bases matching TRBD2. The CDR3 sequence is 15 residues long. Per the germline V gene, CDR1 is MNHEY and CDR2 is SMNVEV (reference sequence). Losses at the gene ends were 4 bases for V and 2 bases for J; bases not matched to a gene: 2. The CDR3 DNA follows: TGTGCCAGCAGTTCAGGACTAGCGGGACAAGAGACCCAGTACTTC. Its translation is CASSSGLAGQETQYF.

V and J are TRBV7-8 and TRBJ2-1; 11 bases are shared with TRBD2. This CDR3 has 18 amino acids. Per germline, CDR1 SGHVS and CDR2 FQNEAQ. With 5 bases clipped from V and 2 bases from J, the junction kept 11 bases outside the gene matches. This CDR3 reads CASSILALAGGTYNEQFF. The CDR3 bases are TGTGCCAGCAGCATACTCGCTTTAGCGGGAGGGACCTACAATGAGCAGTTCTTC.

This clone was found once. V gene TRBV6-5 combines with J gene TRBJ1-2; D unclear. This CDR3 has 14 amino acids. Germline values: CDR1 MNHEY, CDR2 SVGAGI. V was clipped by 2 bases and J by 5 bases, with 12 bases between them. This chain's CDR3 is CASSYGSPWYGYTF. The DNA for the CDR3 is TGTGCCAGCAGTTACGGCTCCCCATGGTATGGCTACACCTTC.

J is TRBJ1-4 and V is TRBV25-1; D is uncertain. Trimming removed 6 bases from V and 3 bases from J, with 11 bases in between. Germline CDR1 is MGHDK and CDR2 is SYGVNS. The length of the CDR3 is 14 residues. The CDR3 loop is CASSPPGANEKLFF. The CDR3 DNA reads TGTGCCAGCAGCCCGCCCGGGGCTAATGAAAAACTGTTTTTT.

This chain connects TRBV12-5 to TRBJ1-1, with TRBD1 as a possible D gene (6 bases). Germline V gives CDR1 LGHNT, CDR2 FRNRAP. This CDR3 is built from 14 residues. Deletions cut 2 bases from V and 10 bases from J, with 17 bases between. The CDR3 DNA reads as TGTGCTAGTGGTTTGCTCCCCTCAGGGGTAAGAGCTTTCTTT. This sequence encodes CASGLLPSGVRAFF.

To note about this clone: One end of the junction fails to match germline, which may point to a read error. V and J are TRBV7-7 and TRBJ2-3; TRBD2 aligns across 9 bases. CDR1 SSHAT and CDR2 FNYEAQ come from the germline V gene (reference sequence). The CDR3 length is 15 residues. The CDR3 loop reads CASSLAGAATDTQYF. In DNA form, the CDR3 reads TGTGCTAGCAGCTTAGCGGGGGCTGCAACAGATACGCAGTATTTT.

A few counts support this clone. The genes are TRBV7-2 and TRBJ1-5, with a possible D match to TRBD1 (5 bases). V was trimmed by 3 bases and J by 6 bases, leaving 24 bases between them. Germline V gene lookup returns CDR1 SGHTA and CDR2 FQGNSA. This CDR3 contains 18 residues. CDR3 bases: TGTGCCAGCAGCTTGCGTCCTCGGGGGGTCCACCCCGGTCAGCCCCAGCATTTT. Its translation: CASSLRPRGVHPGQPQHF.